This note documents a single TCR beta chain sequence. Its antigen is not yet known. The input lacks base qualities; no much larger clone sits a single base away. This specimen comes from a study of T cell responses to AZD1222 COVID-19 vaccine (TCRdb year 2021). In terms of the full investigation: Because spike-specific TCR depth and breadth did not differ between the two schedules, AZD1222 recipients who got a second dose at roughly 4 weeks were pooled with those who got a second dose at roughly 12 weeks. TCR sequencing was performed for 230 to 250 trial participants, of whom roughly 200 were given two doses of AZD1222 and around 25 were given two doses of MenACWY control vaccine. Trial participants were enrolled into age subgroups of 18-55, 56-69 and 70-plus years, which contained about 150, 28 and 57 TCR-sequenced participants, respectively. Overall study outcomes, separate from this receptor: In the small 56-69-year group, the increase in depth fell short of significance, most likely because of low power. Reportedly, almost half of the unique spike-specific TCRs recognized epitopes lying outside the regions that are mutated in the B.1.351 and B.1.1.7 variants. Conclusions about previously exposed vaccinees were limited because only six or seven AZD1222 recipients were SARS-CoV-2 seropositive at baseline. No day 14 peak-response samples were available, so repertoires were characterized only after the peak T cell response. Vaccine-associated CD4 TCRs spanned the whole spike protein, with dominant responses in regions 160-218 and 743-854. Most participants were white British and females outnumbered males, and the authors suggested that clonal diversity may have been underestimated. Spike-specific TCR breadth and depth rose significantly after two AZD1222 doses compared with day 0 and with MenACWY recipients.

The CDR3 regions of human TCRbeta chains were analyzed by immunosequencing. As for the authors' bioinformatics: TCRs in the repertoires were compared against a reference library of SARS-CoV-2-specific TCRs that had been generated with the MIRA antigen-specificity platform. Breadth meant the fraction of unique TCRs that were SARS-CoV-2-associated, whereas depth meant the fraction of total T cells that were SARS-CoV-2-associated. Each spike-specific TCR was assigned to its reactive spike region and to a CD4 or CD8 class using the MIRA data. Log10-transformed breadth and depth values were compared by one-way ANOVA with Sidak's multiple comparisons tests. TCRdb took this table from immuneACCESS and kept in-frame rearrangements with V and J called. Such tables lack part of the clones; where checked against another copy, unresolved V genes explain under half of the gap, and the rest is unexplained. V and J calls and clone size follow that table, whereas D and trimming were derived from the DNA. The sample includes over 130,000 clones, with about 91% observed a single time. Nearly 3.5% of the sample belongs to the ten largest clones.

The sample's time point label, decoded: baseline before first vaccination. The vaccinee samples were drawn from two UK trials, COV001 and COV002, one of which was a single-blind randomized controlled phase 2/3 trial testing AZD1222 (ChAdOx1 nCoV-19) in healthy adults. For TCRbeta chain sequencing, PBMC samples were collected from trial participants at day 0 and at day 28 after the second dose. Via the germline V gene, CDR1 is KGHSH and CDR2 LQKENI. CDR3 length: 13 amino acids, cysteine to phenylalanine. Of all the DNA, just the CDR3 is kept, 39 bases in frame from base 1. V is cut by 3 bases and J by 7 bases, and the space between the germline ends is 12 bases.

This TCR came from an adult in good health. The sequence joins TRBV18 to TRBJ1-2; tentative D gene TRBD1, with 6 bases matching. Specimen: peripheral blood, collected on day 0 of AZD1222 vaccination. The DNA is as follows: TGTGCCAGCTCACCTCCAGAGGGGGGTGGCTACACCTTC. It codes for CASSPPEGGGYTF.